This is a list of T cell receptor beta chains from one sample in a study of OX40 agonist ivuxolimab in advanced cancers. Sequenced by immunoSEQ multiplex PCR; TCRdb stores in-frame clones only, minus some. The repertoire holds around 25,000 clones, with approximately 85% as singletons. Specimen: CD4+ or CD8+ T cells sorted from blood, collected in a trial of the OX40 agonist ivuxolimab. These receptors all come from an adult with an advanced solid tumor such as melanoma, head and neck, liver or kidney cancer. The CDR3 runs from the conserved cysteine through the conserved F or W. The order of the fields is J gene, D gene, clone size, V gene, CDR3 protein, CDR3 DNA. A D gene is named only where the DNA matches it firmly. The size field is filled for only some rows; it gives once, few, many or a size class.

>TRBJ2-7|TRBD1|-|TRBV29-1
CSVVVGTGLHEQYF
TGCAGCGTTGTGGTCGGGACAGGTCTCCACGAGCAGTACTTC
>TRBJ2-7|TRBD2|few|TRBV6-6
CASSYSGTSVTYEQYF
TGTGCCAGCAGTTACTCCGGGACTAGCGTAACCTACGAGCAGTACTTC
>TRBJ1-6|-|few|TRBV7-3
CASSFLGSNSPLHF
TGTGCCAGCAGCTTCCTCGGGAGCAATTCACCCCTCCACTTT
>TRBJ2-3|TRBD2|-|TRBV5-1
CASSVGSTSGGTDTQYF
TGCGCCAGCAGCGTAGGATCGACTAGCGGGGGCACAGATACGCAGTATTTT
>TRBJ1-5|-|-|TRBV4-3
CASSQAGPNSNQPQHF
TGCGCCAGCAGCCAGGCCGGGCCGAATAGCAATCAGCCCCAGCATTTT
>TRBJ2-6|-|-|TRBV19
CASSTGLTFSGANVLTF
TGTGCCAGTTCCACGGGGTTGACTTTCTCTGGGGCCAACGTCCTGACTTTC
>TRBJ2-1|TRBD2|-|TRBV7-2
CASSLWAGGYNEQFF
TGTGCCAGCAGCCTCTGGGCGGGAGGGTACAATGAGCAGTTCTTC
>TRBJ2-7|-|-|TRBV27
CASSPRGHRESYEQYF
TGTGCCAGCAGCCCTCGGGGCCACAGGGAGTCCTACGAGCAGTACTTC
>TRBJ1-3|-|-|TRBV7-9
CASSLGHISGNTIYF
TGTGCCAGCAGCTTAGGGCACATCTCTGGAAACACCATATATTTT
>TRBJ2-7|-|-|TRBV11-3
CASSLDQSWTYEQYF
TGTGCCAGCAGCTTAGATCAGAGTTGGACCTACGAGCAGTACTTC
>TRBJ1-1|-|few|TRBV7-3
CASSLLRQSEAFF
TGTGCCAGCAGCTTATTGCGGCAGTCTGAAGCTTTCTTT
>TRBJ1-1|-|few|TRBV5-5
CASSLITNTEAFF
TGTGCCAGCAGCTTGATAACTAACACTGAAGCTTTCTTT
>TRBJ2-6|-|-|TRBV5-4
CASSRGQTGANVLTF
TGTGCCAGCAGCCGGGGGCAGACCGGGGCCAACGTCCTGACTTTC
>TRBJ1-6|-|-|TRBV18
CASSPRADSPLHF
TGTGCCAGCTCACCACGGGCCGATTCACCCCTCCACTTT
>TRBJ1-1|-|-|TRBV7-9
CASTSGGRTEAFF
TGTGCCAGCACCTCCGGGGGCCGCACTGAAGCTTTCTTT
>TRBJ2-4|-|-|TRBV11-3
CASSLSGENIQYF
TGTGCCAGCAGCCTGTCGGGGGAAAACATTCAGTACTTC
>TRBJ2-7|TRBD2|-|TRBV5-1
CASSRTAGDAYEQYF
TGCGCCAGCAGCCGTACGGCGGGAGACGCCTACGAGCAGTACTTC
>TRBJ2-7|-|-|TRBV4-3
CASSQDPDYGEQYF
TGCGCCAGCAGCCAAGATCCTGATTACGGCGAGCAGTACTTC